These T cell receptor beta chains were read from a single sample in a study of T cell changes during pregnancy in multiple sclerosis. The method was immunoSEQ multiplex PCR; TCRdb's version includes in-frame clones alone and lacks a portion of them. The data contain 75,000 to 80,000 clones, roughly 91% of them seen just once; the ten biggest clones take up 2% to 3%. The sample in question was peripheral blood, obtained after pregnancy. These receptors came from a female donor in good health, enrolled as a control in a pregnancy study. The CDR3 runs from the conserved cysteine through the conserved F or W. D genes are given only for firm matches. For some rows the clone size is stated as once, few or many, or as a class when expanded; others skip it.

d_call: TRBD2
j_call: TRBJ2-7
clone_size: NA
v_call: TRBV7-9
cdr3_aa: CASSLARVAGGYEQYF
cdr3_nt: TGTGCCAGCAGCTTAGCGAGGGTAGCGGGAGGATACGAGCAGTACTTC

d_call: TRBD1
j_call: TRBJ2-7
clone_size: NA
v_call: TRBV19
cdr3_aa: CASSETGLYEQYF
cdr3_nt: TGTGCCAGTAGTGAGACAGGGCTGTACGAGCAGTACTTC

d_call: NA
j_call: TRBJ1-1
clone_size: once
v_call: TRBV7-9
cdr3_aa: CASSLLGPGEAFF
cdr3_nt: TGTGCCAGCAGCTTATTGGGGCCAGGGGAAGCTTTCTTT

d_call: TRBD2
j_call: TRBJ2-2
clone_size: NA
v_call: TRBV7-2
cdr3_aa: CASSPSGTNTGELFF
cdr3_nt: TGTGCCAGCAGCCCTAGCGGGACGAACACCGGGGAGCTGTTTTTT

d_call: TRBD1
j_call: TRBJ2-3
clone_size: NA
v_call: TRBV19
cdr3_aa: CASSPDRDQDTQYF
cdr3_nt: TGTGCCAGTAGTCCGGACAGGGATCAAGATACGCAGTATTTT

d_call: TRBD1
j_call: TRBJ1-2
clone_size: NA
v_call: TRBV6-5
cdr3_aa: CASSYSRDSNYGYTF
cdr3_nt: TGTGCCAGCAGTTACTCGCGGGACAGCAACTATGGCTACACCTTC

d_call: NA
j_call: TRBJ2-3
clone_size: once
v_call: TRBV5-4
cdr3_aa: CAVKGGDTQYF
cdr3_nt: TGTGCCGTCAAAGGCGGAGATACGCAGTATTTT

d_call: NA
j_call: TRBJ1-1
clone_size: NA
v_call: TRBV15
cdr3_aa: CATRDWRGDEAFF
cdr3_nt: TGTGCCACCAGGGACTGGAGGGGAGATGAAGCTTTCTTT

d_call: NA
j_call: TRBJ2-2
clone_size: NA
v_call: TRBV6-6
cdr3_aa: CASSPRYLANTGELFF
cdr3_nt: TGTGCCAGCAGCCCGCGGTACCTCGCGAACACCGGGGAGCTGTTTTTT

d_call: NA
j_call: TRBJ2-7
clone_size: NA
v_call: TRBV28
cdr3_aa: CASRGQLYEQYF
cdr3_nt: TGTGCCAGCAGGGGGCAACTCTACGAGCAGTACTTC

d_call: NA
j_call: TRBJ1-3
clone_size: NA
v_call: TRBV30
cdr3_aa: CAWSVRWFRDTSGNTIYF
cdr3_nt: TGTGCCTGGAGTGTACGGTGGTTTCGGGACACCTCTGGAAACACCATATATTTT

d_call: TRBD2
j_call: TRBJ2-2
clone_size: NA
v_call: TRBV10-1
cdr3_aa: CASSGRGAGELFF
cdr3_nt: TGCGCCAGCAGTGGACGGGGGGCCGGGGAGCTGTTTTTT

d_call: NA
j_call: TRBJ2-5
clone_size: NA
v_call: TRBV6-5
cdr3_aa: CASRSGGETQYF
cdr3_nt: TGTGCCAGCAGAAGTGGAGGGGAGACCCAGTACTTC

d_call: NA
j_call: TRBJ1-1
clone_size: NA
v_call: TRBV5-1
cdr3_aa: CASRKSVRTEQLGGEAFF
cdr3_nt: TGCGCCAGCAGGAAGTCGGTTCGTACAGAACAACTAGGGGGTGAAGCTTTCTTT

d_call: NA
j_call: TRBJ2-7
clone_size: NA
v_call: TRBV5-6
cdr3_aa: CASSSNYEQYF
cdr3_nt: TGTGCCAGCAGCTCCAACTACGAGCAGTACTTC

d_call: TRBD1
j_call: TRBJ1-6
clone_size: NA
v_call: TRBV15
cdr3_aa: CATSRDQGGNSPLHF
cdr3_nt: TGTGCCACCAGCAGAGATCAGGGGGGTAATTCACCCCTCCACTTT

d_call: TRBD1
j_call: TRBJ1-1
clone_size: NA
v_call: TRBV6-5
cdr3_aa: CASRWTGKNTEAFF
cdr3_nt: TGTGCCAGCAGGTGGACAGGGAAAAACACTGAAGCTTTCTTT

d_call: NA
j_call: TRBJ2-1
clone_size: NA
v_call: TRBV11-2
cdr3_aa: CASSLDLGDEQFF
cdr3_nt: TGTGCCAGCAGCTTAGATCTCGGAGATGAGCAGTTCTTC

d_call: NA
j_call: TRBJ2-6
clone_size: NA
v_call: TRBV5-1
cdr3_aa: CASSGGVAGANVLTF
cdr3_nt: TGCGCCAGCAGCGGAGGGGTCGCCGGGGCCAACGTCCTGACTTTC

d_call: NA
j_call: TRBJ2-3
clone_size: once
v_call: TRBV5-4
cdr3_aa: CASSKTEAGSLYTQYF
cdr3_nt: TGTGCCAGCAGCAAGACGGAGGCGGGGAGCTTGTATACGCAGTATTTT